These T cell receptor beta chains were read from a single sample in a study of blood T cell repertoires in COVID-19. The repertoire was sequenced with immunoSEQ multiplex PCR; TCRdb's copy has only in-frame clones and lacks some. Counted here are about 57,000 clones, around 76% occurring once; the ten biggest clones make up less than 25%. Sequences were obtained from peripheral blood. Receptors were obtained from an older woman with acute or convalescent COVID-19. Each CDR3 is given with its conserved first and last residue. Fields, in order: V gene, J gene, clone size, D gene, CDR3 protein, CDR3 DNA. A D gene is named only where the DNA matches it firmly. Expanded clones get a size class; other rows say once, few or many, or leave the size out.

>TRBV5-4|TRBJ2-7|.|TRBD2
CASSFSGGAFSYEQYF
TGTGCCAGCAGCTTTAGCGGGGGTGCTTTTTCCTACGAGCAGTACTTC
>TRBV29-1|TRBJ1-4|.|.
CSVAQDGRSEKLFF
TGCAGCGTTGCCCAGGACGGGAGATCTGAAAAACTGTTTTTT
>TRBV19|TRBJ1-4|.|.
CASSMGAAANEKLFF
TGTGCCAGTAGTATGGGGGCTGCGGCTAATGAAAAACTGTTTTTT
>TRBV11-2|TRBJ1-1|once|.
CASSLDLTFGDTEAFF
TGTGCCAGCAGCTTAGATCTAACCTTCGGAGACACTGAAGCTTTCTTT
>TRBV3-1/TRBV3-2|TRBJ2-5|.|.
CASSQEGPGETQYF
TGTGCCAGCAGCCAAGAAGGGCCGGGGGAGACCCAGTACTTC
>TRBV7-3|TRBJ1-1|.|TRBD1
CASSLQGVSNTEAFF
TGTGCCAGCAGCTTACAGGGGGTCTCGAACACTGAAGCTTTCTTT
>TRBV10-1|TRBJ1-1|.|TRBD1
CASSEGTGGRAFF
TGCGCCAGCAGTGAGGGTACAGGGGGGAGAGCTTTCTTT
>TRBV7-9|TRBJ1-1|.|.
CASSLNLNEAFF
TGTGCCAGCAGCTTGAACCTAAATGAAGCTTTCTTT
>TRBV6-2/TRBV6-3|TRBJ2-2|.|TRBD1
CASSYSETGGPGELFF
TGTGCCAGCAGTTACTCGGAGACAGGGGGCCCCGGGGAGCTGTTTTTT
>TRBV5-1|TRBJ2-1|.|TRBD1
CASKTGSSYNEQFF
TGCGCCAGCAAGACAGGGAGCTCCTACAATGAGCAGTTCTTC
>TRBV3-1/TRBV3-2|TRBJ1-6|.|.
CASSQRTALSSYNSPLHF
TGTGCCAGCAGCCAAAGGACAGCCCTGAGCTCCTATAATTCACCCCTCCACTTT
>TRBV29-1|TRBJ1-2|.|TRBD1
CSVKGQSYGYTF
TGCAGCGTTAAGGGACAGTCCTATGGCTACACCTTC
>TRBV6-2/TRBV6-3|TRBJ1-2|once|TRBD1
CASSYPGQGYYGYTF
TGTGCCAGCAGTTACCCGGGACAGGGGTACTATGGCTACACCTTC
>TRBV2|TRBJ1-5|few|.
CASSEGGPTQPQHF
TGTGCCAGCAGTGAGGGGGGACCAACTCAGCCCCAGCATTTT
>TRBV10-3|TRBJ2-3|once|.
CAISESPGITTQYF
TGTGCCATCAGTGAGTCCCCCGGGATTACGACGCAGTATTTT
>TRBV10-3|TRBJ1-4|.|.
CAISEGVTGDDEKLFF
TGTGCCATCAGTGAAGGAGTTACGGGGGACGATGAAAAACTGTTTTTT
>TRBV19|TRBJ2-7|.|.
CASTAGPSYEQYF
TGTGCCAGTACTGCAGGGCCTTCCTACGAGCAGTACTTC
>TRBV3-1/TRBV3-2|TRBJ2-7|.|.
CASSQTQGSYEQYF
TGTGCCAGCAGCCAAACCCAGGGTTCCTACGAGCAGTACTTC
>TRBV5-1|TRBJ2-1|.|TRBD2
CASSPEVAGTYNEQFF
TGCGCCAGCAGCCCGGAGGTAGCGGGCACCTACAATGAGCAGTTCTTC
>TRBV11-2|TRBJ1-4|.|.
CASSLVSYAGNEKLFF
TGTGCCAGCAGCTTAGTTTCTTACGCAGGAAATGAAAAACTGTTTTTT
>TRBV10-3|TRBJ2-7|.|TRBD1
CAISESTGAQVGLLYEQYF
TGTGCCATCAGTGAGTCGACAGGGGCCCAGGTCGGGCTTCTCTACGAGCAGTACTTC
>TRBV19|TRBJ1-5|.|.
CASSIYAGPGQPQHF
TGTGCCAGTAGTATTTACGCAGGGCCGGGTCAGCCCCAGCATTTT
>TRBV19|TRBJ2-5|.|.
CASSPRGLGVGQETQYF
TGTGCCAGTAGTCCTAGGGGACTGGGGGTGGGTCAAGAGACCCAGTACTTC
>TRBV15|TRBJ1-6|.|.
CATSTRDSYNSPLHF
TGTGCCACCAGCACCAGGGATTCCTATAATTCACCCCTCCACTTT
>TRBV21-1|TRBJ2-7|.|.
CASSVQGEAASSEQYF
TGTGCCAGCAGCGTACAGGGGGAGGCAGCCTCGTCCGAGCAGTACTTC
>TRBV24-1|TRBJ2-3|.|.
CATSDSRTDTQYF
TGTGCCACCAGTGACTCGAGGACAGATACGCAGTATTTT
>TRBV7-3|TRBJ1-1|.|.
CASSETVNTEAFF
TGTGCCAGCAGCGAGACAGTCAACACTGAAGCTTTCTTT
>TRBV7-3|TRBJ1-5|once|.
CASSLIADSSPGNQPQHF
TGTGCCAGCAGCTTAATAGCAGACAGCTCGCCGGGCAATCAGCCCCAGCATTTT
>TRBV6-5|TRBJ1-5|few|TRBD1
CASTLDRGPNQPQHF
TGTGCCAGCACCTTGGACAGGGGGCCCAATCAGCCCCAGCATTTT
>TRBV30|TRBJ2-1|.|TRBD1
CAWRDRDRGDEQFF
TGTGCCTGGAGGGACCGGGACAGGGGAGATGAGCAGTTCTTC
>TRBV6-1|TRBJ1-4|.|.
CASSETGGEKLFF
TGTGCCAGCAGTGAAACCGGGGGAGAAAAACTGTTTTTT
>TRBV18|TRBJ2-1|once|TRBD2
CASSPRRGGRDNEQFF
TGTGCCAGCTCACCCCGTCGGGGGGGCCGGGACAATGAGCAGTTCTTC
>TRBV7-3|TRBJ2-5|.|.
CASSSYPGSGETQYF
TGTGCCAGCAGCTCTTATCCAGGGTCAGGAGAGACCCAGTACTTC
>TRBV12-2|TRBJ2-4|.|.
CASRQTPSKAKNIQYF
TGTGCAAGTCGCCAAACACCCTCGAAGGCCAAAAACATTCAGTACTTC
>TRBV10-3|TRBJ2-7|.|TRBD1
CAISAGDRVTYEQYF
TGTGCCATCAGTGCGGGGGACAGGGTCACCTACGAGCAGTACTTC
>TRBV5-6|TRBJ2-3|.|.
CASSLERSFSTDTQYF
TGTGCCAGCAGCTTGGAGAGGAGCTTTAGCACAGATACGCAGTATTTT
>TRBV12-5|TRBJ1-1|.|.
CASVPLGDTEAFF
TGTGCTAGTGTTCCCCTGGGAGACACTGAAGCTTTCTTT
>TRBV10-3|TRBJ1-6|once|TRBD1
CASSRDSNNSPLHF
TGTGCCTCTTCCCGGGACAGTAATAATTCACCCCTCCACTTT
>TRBV3-1/TRBV3-2|TRBJ2-3|.|TRBD2
CASSQWPGGVDTQYF
TGTGCCAGCAGCCAATGGCCGGGGGGTGTTGATACGCAGTATTTT
>TRBV18|TRBJ1-6|.|TRBD1
CASSPREGQGANSPLHF
TGTGCCAGCTCACCCCGTGAGGGACAGGGGGCGAATTCACCCCTCCACTTT
>TRBV3-1/TRBV3-2|TRBJ1-5|.|.
CASSQGREAGNQPQHF
TGTGCCAGCAGCCAGGGCAGGGAGGCGGGCAATCAGCCCCAGCATTTT
>TRBV7-9|TRBJ1-3|.|.
CASSFEGTSGNTIYF
TGTGCCAGCAGCTTTGAGGGAACTTCTGGAAACACCATATATTTT
>TRBV27|TRBJ2-6|.|.
CASSFIRGALSSGANVLTF
TGTGCCAGCAGTTTTATCAGGGGGGCCCTTTCCTCTGGGGCCAACGTCCTGACTTTC
>TRBV30|TRBJ2-7|.|TRBD1
CASDRGGSSYEQYF
TGTGCCTCAGACAGGGGGGGAAGCTCCTACGAGCAGTACTTC
>TRBV4-1|TRBJ1-1|.|.
CASSPGRQNTEAFF
TGCGCCAGCAGCCCAGGCCGACAAAACACTGAAGCTTTCTTT